The 32 T cell receptor beta chains given below trace back to one sample, sequenced in a study of breast tumors, draining lymph nodes, adjacent tissues. TCRdb fed the multiplex PCR reads into MiXCR, producing one record per CDR3 protein. The table lists 200,000 to 250,000 distinct CDR3 sequences, approximately 36% of them singletons, with approximately 3.7% in the top ten. Samples came from axillary lymph nodes draining the breast cancer. The source material was axillary lymph node tissue. These receptors were taken from a female donor with breast cancer. Some clones in this sample may be carry-over from other donors' samples.

A remark on this clonotype: A much more abundant neighbour one base away suggests this may be a read error. The chain has TRBV4-1 and TRBJ2-1; 7 nucleotides agree with TRBD2. There are 16 residues in the CDR3. CDR1 is MGHRA, CDR2 YSYEKL, per germline. Germline trimming cut 3 bases from V and 4 bases from J; bases unmatched to any gene: 9. The CDR3 sequence is CASSQVLVGGYNEQFF. CDR3 coding DNA: TGCGCCAGCAGCCAGGTCCTAGTGGGGGGGTACAATGAGCAGTTCTTC.

This clonotype was detected many times. The genes are TRBV12-3 or TRBV12-4 and TRBJ2-3; D unresolved. The CDR3 runs to 14 residues. V lost 2 bases, J lost 4 bases, and 10 bases lay in between. The CDR3 coding sequence is TGTGCCAGCAGTTTATCGTCTGCCTCAGATACGCAGTATTTT. Its translation: CASSLSSASDTQYF.

On this clonotype itself: This clone may be a read error of a much larger clone one base away. The chain recombines TRBV20-1 with TRBJ1-3, with TRBD1 identical over 7 bases. The DNA end is a closer match to TRBJ2-2, so the J assignment may be wrong. Looked up from germline, CDR1 is DFQATT and CDR2 is SNEGSKA (reference sequence). The CDR3 covers 15 residues. The CDR3 here is CSARSEGAYTGELFF. The CDR3 DNA reads TGCAGTGCTAGATCCGAGGGGGCCTATACCGGGGAGCTGTTTTTT.

This clonotype was counted at least ten times. The chain combines TRBV5-1 with TRBJ2-1; D gene uncertain. This CDR3 contains 14 residues. Germline V gene data show CDR1 as SGHRS and CDR2 as YFSETQ. The V gene lost 0 bases and the J gene lost 6 bases, with 10 bases spanning the gap. The DNA of the CDR3 is TGCGCCAGCAGCTTGGTTGGGCCGGGCAATGAGCAGTTCTTC. Its protein is CASSLVGPGNEQFF.

This clonotype was seen many times. The gene calls are TRBV11-2 and TRBJ2-3; 7 bases are shared with TRBD2. CDR1 is SGHAT and CDR2 is FQNNGV in the germline V gene. V lost 5 bases, J lost 0 bases, and 8 bases stayed unmatched. The CDR3 covers 16 residues. The chain's CDR3 is CASSPSGFASTDTQYF. In DNA, the CDR3 is TGTGCCAGCAGCCCTAGCGGATTTGCTAGCACAGATACGCAGTATTTT.

This clonotype was counted at least ten times. CDR3 protein: CASSEASGWGTQYF. CDR3 bases: TGTGCCAGCAGTGAAGCAAGTGGGTGGGGTACGCAGTATTTT. The chain couples TRBV2 to TRBJ2-3; D gene ambiguous. Germline CDR1 is SNHLY and CDR2 is FYNNEI. Trimming cost V 0 bases and J 8 bases, with 12 bases left between them. CDR3 size: 14 residues.

V gene TRBV7-2 combines with J gene TRBJ2-6, with TRBD2 matching over 7 bases. Losses at the gene ends were 9 bases for V and 4 bases for J; bases not matched to a gene: 9. The V gene's germline CDR1 is SGHTA and CDR2 FQGNSA. The CDR3 has 15 residues. CDR3 DNA sequence: TGTGCCAGTAGTATTTCGACTAGCGGGGCCAACGTCCTGACTTTC. It encodes CASSISTSGANVLTF.

This clonotype was detected ten times or more. CDR3 protein: CASSLSTGGNYGYTF. The DNA of the CDR3 is TGTGCCAGCAGCCTCTCGACAGGGGGGAACTATGGCTACACCTTC. This sequence joins TRBV7-9 and TRBJ1-2; 9 bases align to TRBD1. Looked up from germline, CDR1 is SEHNR and CDR2 is FQNEAQ (reference sequence). This CDR3 spans 15 amino acids. V lost 5 bases and J lost 2; bases outside the gene matches: 6.

There are many counts of this clonotype. The chain carries TRBV5-1 and TRBJ2-1; 11 bases fit TRBD2. The CDR3 has 17 amino acids. Germline V gives CDR1 SGHRS, CDR2 YFSETQ. V shed 4 bases and J 9 bases; nucleotides not matched to a gene: 15. For the CDR3, the DNA is TGCGCCAGCAGCCCAACTTATAGCGGGGGGGGAATGGGTGAGCAGTTCTTC. This encodes CASSPTYSGGGMGEQFF.

This clonotype was seen a few times. This may be a read error, as it is one base from a much larger clone. The genes are TRBV19 and TRBJ1-6; 7 bases align to TRBD1. Germline values: CDR1 LNHDA, CDR2 SQIVND (reference sequence). The CDR3 sequence is 18 residues long. CDR3 amino acids: CASSIERGGQELNSPPHF. The CDR3 DNA is TGTGCCAGTAGTATAGAACGGGGTGGACAGGAGCTAAATTCACCCCCCCACTTT.

This chain connects TRBV11-2 to TRBJ2-3; D unresolved. Trimming pared 5 bases from V and 1 base from J, leaving 13 bases between. This CDR3 comprises 15 residues. Germline CDR1 is SGHAT and CDR2 is FQNNGV. The CDR3 reads CASSQGGERTDTQYF. As DNA, the CDR3 is TGTGCCAGCAGCCAAGGTGGGGAACGCACAGATACGCAGTATTTT.

This clonotype was picked up many times. The chain uses TRBV2 and TRBJ1-4; D is ambiguous. This CDR3 contains 16 residues. Germline V lookup: CDR1 SNHLY, CDR2 FYNNEI. The germline V and J ends were trimmed by 3 bases and 6 bases, with 17 bases remaining between them. CDR3 in amino acids: CASSDRSSYGDEKLFF. The CDR3, as DNA: TGTGCCAGCAGTGATAGGAGTTCCTACGGGGATGAAAAACTGTTTTTT. The whole variable domain, remainder taken from reference TRBV2 and TRBJ1-4, is EPEVTQTPSHQVTQMGQEVILRCVPISNHLYFYWYRQILGQKVEFLVSFYNNEISEKSEIFDDQFSVERPDGSNFTLKIRSTKLEDSAMYFCASSDRSSYGDEKLFFGSGTQLSVL.

The rearrangement uses TRBV7-9 and TRBJ2-2; TRBD2 matches at 11 bases. V gave up 1 base and J gave up 6 bases; unmatched junction bases: 4. The CDR3 has 16 amino acids. The germline V gene encodes CDR1 SEHNR and CDR2 FQNEAQ (reference sequence). CDR3 amino acids: CASSLESGLAAGELFF. In DNA, the CDR3 is TGTGCCAGCAGCTTAGAGTCGGGACTAGCGGCCGGGGAGCTGTTTTTT.

This clonotype has ten or more counts. J is TRBJ1-5 and V is TRBV20-1; no firm D call. V lost 2 bases to trimming and J lost 0 bases, with 8 bases between them. The CDR3 has 14 residues. Per germline, CDR1 DFQATT and CDR2 SNEGSKA (reference sequence). The CDR3 reads CSARSEYSNQPQHF. CDR3 sequence (DNA): TGCAGTGCTAGATCCGAATATAGCAATCAGCCCCAGCATTTT.

This clonotype was seen at least ten times. J is TRBJ2-2 and V is TRBV19; TRBD2 matches 10 bases. Trimming at V came to 6 bases and at J to 0 bases, leaving 4 bases not matched to a gene. CDR3 length equals 16 residues. CDR1 and CDR2 from the germline V gene are LNHDA and SQIVND (reference sequence). CDR3 in amino acids: CASRPGLAANTGELFF. CDR3 bases: TGTGCCAGTAGACCCGGACTAGCGGCGAACACCGGGGAGCTGTTTTTT.

This clonotype was seen a handful of times. The conserved closing phenylalanine or tryptophan is absent in this CDR3, likely reflecting a read error. CDR3 sequence: CGSTSGSGYEQYL. DNA for the CDR3: TGTGGGTCGACTAGCGGGAGCGGGTACGAGCAGTACCTC. This rearrangement joins TRBV10-3 to TRBJ2-7; TRBD2 matches 12 bases. Germline assignment: CDR1 ENHRY and CDR2 SYGVKD. The CDR3 contains 13 residues.

This clonotype was observed many times. The chain has TRBV12-3 or TRBV12-4 and TRBJ2-1; no clear D. V lost 6 bases and J lost 5, with 8 bases in between. The CDR3 loop spans 12 amino acids. The CDR3 protein is CASRNENNEQFF. CDR3 DNA sequence: TGTGCCAGCAGGAACGAAAACAATGAGCAGTTCTTC.

This clonotype came up many times. The chain joins TRBV10-1 to TRBJ2-3; no clear D gene. This CDR3 region has 13 residues. Trimming cost V 0 bases and J 9 bases, with 10 bases left between them. Germline loops: CDR1 WNHNN, CDR2 SYGVQD (reference sequence). The CDR3 is CASSESPTGTQYF. DNA of the CDR3: TGCGCCAGCAGTGAGTCCCCTACCGGGACGCAGTATTTT.

The chain couples TRBV18 to TRBJ2-7; tentative D call: TRBD2 (6 bases). V shed 2 bases and J shed 4 bases, with 21 bases lying between them. This CDR3 region has 17 residues. Germline lookup yields CDR1 KGHSH and CDR2 LQKENI. As DNA, the CDR3 is TGTGCCAGCTCACCAATGGGAGGCCTAGGCCCCGGTTACGAGCAGTACTTC. It is translated as CASSPMGGLGPGYEQYF.

Many counts were recorded for this clonotype. V is TRBV18 and J is TRBJ1-4, with unresolved D. The germline V gene encodes CDR1 KGHSH and CDR2 LQKENI. This CDR3 comprises 11 residues. With 5 bases removed from V and 4 bases from J, the gap between germline ends came to 2 bases. In DNA form, the CDR3 reads TGTGCCAGCTCAATTAATGAAAAACTGTTTTTT. It translates to CASSINEKLFF.

As concerns this clonotype: A junction end diverges from the germline sequence, so it may reflect a read error. The chain's CDR3 is CASSHSSGALFPLHF. The CDR3 DNA is TGTGCCAGCAGTCACTCGAGTGGAGCCCTCTTTCCCCTCCACTTT. The genes are TRBV6-5 and TRBJ1-6; D is undetermined. CDR1 is MNHEY and CDR2 is SVGAGI in the germline V gene. The CDR3 sequence is 15 residues long.

This clonotype was seen a few times. This chain joins TRBV30 and TRBJ2-5; TRBD2 matches at 10 bases. Germline values: CDR1 GTSNPN, CDR2 SVGIG (reference sequence). V lost 0 bases and J lost 5; bases outside the gene matches: 9. The CDR3 is made up of 16 amino acids. The CDR3, as DNA: TGTGCCTGGAGTGTACAAAGCGGGAGGGCCGGGGAGACCCAGTACTTC. Its translation: CAWSVQSGRAGETQYF.

In this sample, this clonotype turned up many times. V usage is TRBV19 and J usage is TRBJ1-4, with 7 bases lining up with TRBD1. Trimming at V came to 7 bases and at J to 8 bases, leaving 13 bases not matched to a gene. There are 15 residues in the CDR3. Germline loops: CDR1 LNHDA, CDR2 SQIVND (reference sequence). The chain's CDR3 is CASTREGAPREKLFF. The CDR3 DNA reads as TGTGCCAGTACCCGAGAGGGGGCCCCTCGGGAAAAACTGTTTTTT.

The chain joins TRBV20-1 to TRBJ2-4; no firm D call. The V end lost 1 base, the J end lost 0 bases, and 4 bases lay between the germline ends. The CDR3 spans 13 residues. Germline loops: CDR1 DFQATT, CDR2 SNEGSKA (reference sequence). For the CDR3, the DNA is TGCAGTGCTAGAGTGGTAGCCAAAAACATTCAGTACTTC. It translates to CSARVVAKNIQYF.

The rearrangement links TRBV6-6 to TRBJ2-7, with 9 bases matching TRBD1. V was clipped by 5 bases and J by 5 bases; unmatched bases: 10. The V gene's germline CDR1 is MNHNY and CDR2 SVGAGI (reference sequence). This CDR3 has 15 amino acids. The CDR3 loop reads CASSDTSGTGNEQYF. The CDR3 DNA reads TGTGCCAGCAGTGACACGTCCGGGACAGGGAACGAGCAGTACTTC.

With respect to this clonotype: The junction differs from germline at one of its ends, possibly a read error. V gene TRBV9 combines with J gene TRBJ1-2; 9 positions agree with TRBD1. CDR1 and CDR2 (germline): SGDLS, YYNGEE. This CDR3 has 15 amino acids. CDR3 amino acids: CASSVGDRDNYGSPF. The CDR3 DNA is TGTGCCAGCAGCGTAGGGGACAGGGATAACTATGGCTCCCCCTTC.

The chain recombines TRBV2 with TRBJ2-7, with D hard to call. The germline V gene has CDR1 SNHLY and CDR2 FYNNEI. This CDR3 comprises 14 residues. The V end lost 4 bases, the J end lost 0 bases, and 10 bases lay between the germline ends. The CDR3 DNA reads TGTGCCAGCAGTGTGGGCAGAATCTCCTACGAGCAGTACTTC. Translated: CASSVGRISYEQYF.

The V call is TRBV19, the J call TRBJ1-5; D gene unclear. This CDR3 has 15 residues. The germline CDR1 and CDR2 sequences are LNHDA and SQIVND (reference sequence). The ends were cut back, 2 bases at V and 6 bases at J, with 14 bases in the middle. CDR3 amino acids: CASSILAGMAQPQHF. DNA for the CDR3: TGTGCCAGTAGTATACTGGCAGGCATGGCTCAGCCCCAGCATTTT.

This clonotype was recorded many times. This chain links TRBV5-4 with TRBJ2-7; 10 nucleotides agree with TRBD1. The trim removed 4 bases at V and 1 base at J, leaving 5 bases unmatched. The germline V gene encodes CDR1 SGHNT and CDR2 YYREEE (reference sequence). The CDR3 totals 15 residues. The CDR3 DNA follows: TGTGCCAGCAGCGAGGGGACAGGGGTATCCTACGAGCAGTACTTC. Amino acids: CASSEGTGVSYEQYF. Supplemented by reference TRBV5-4 and TRBJ2-7, the full variable domain reads ETGVTQSPTHLIKTRGQQVTLRCSSQSGHNTVSWYQQALGQGPQFIFQYYREEENGRGNFPPRFSGLQFPNYSSELNVNALELDDSALYLCASSEGTGVSYEQYFGPGTRLTVT.

This clonotype was detected ten times or more. J is TRBJ2-2 and V is TRBV11-2; 7 bases align to TRBD1. CDR1 and CDR2 (germline): SGHAT, FQNNGV. Germline trimming cut 6 bases from V and 2 bases from J; bases unmatched to any gene: 9. The CDR3 loop spans 16 amino acids. CDR3 coding DNA: TGTGCCAGCAGTCCACTCAGGGGGTTAAACACCGGGGAGCTGTTTTTT. As protein: CASSPLRGLNTGELFF.

The J gene is TRBJ2-5, the V gene TRBV5-1; 11 bases are a match to TRBD1. Germline-derived CDR1 and CDR2 are SGHRS and YFSETQ. Trimming took 3 bases from V and 5 from J; bases not matched to a gene: 6. This CDR3 spans 15 amino acids. DNA of the CDR3: TGCGCCAGCAGCTGGACAGGGGGCGGGAGCGAGACCCAGTACTTC. Translated, it gives CASSWTGGGSETQYF.

The chain is built from TRBV27 and TRBJ2-3; perhaps TRBD2 as D (6 bases). CDR1 MNHEY and CDR2 SMNVEV come from the germline V gene (reference sequence). The CDR3 totals 16 residues. Trimming cost V 6 bases and J 3 bases, with 19 bases left between them. CDR3 sequence: CASSPPLARYTDTQYF. CDR3 bases: TGTGCCAGCAGCCCACCACTAGCCCGGTATACAGATACGCAGTATTTT.